This T cell receptor (beta chain) comes out of a study of cytomegalovirus exposure and HLA in healthy donors. Profiled with immunoSEQ multiplex PCR; TCRdb holds only in-frame clones, not every one. The sample records about 130,000 clones, 75% to 90% being singletons. The donors were in the approximately 110-subject validation cohort; that cohort was separate from the approximately 700-subject first cohort. The germline V gene encodes CDR1 LNHNV and CDR2 YYDKDF (reference sequence). Unmatched junction bases numbered 7, after V lost 5 bases and J lost 4 bases. This CDR3 is built from 15 residues. The rearrangement links TRBV15 to TRBJ2-5; 10 bases line up with TRBD1. Input material: PBMCs. This sequence originates from a woman aged 25 to 39 in good health and CMV-seropositive. The CDR3 DNA follows: TGTGCCACCAGCCCGGACAGGGGGATTGGAGAGACCCAGTACTTC. Protein sequence: CATSPDRGIGETQYF.